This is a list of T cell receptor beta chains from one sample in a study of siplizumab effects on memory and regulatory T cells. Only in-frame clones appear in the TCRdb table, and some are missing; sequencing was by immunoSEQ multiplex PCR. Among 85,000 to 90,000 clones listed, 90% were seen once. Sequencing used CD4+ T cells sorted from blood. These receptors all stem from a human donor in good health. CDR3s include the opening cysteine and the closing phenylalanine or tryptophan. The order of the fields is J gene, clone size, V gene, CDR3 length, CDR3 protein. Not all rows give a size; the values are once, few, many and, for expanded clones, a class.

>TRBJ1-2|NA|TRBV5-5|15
CASSLAWVGNYGYTF
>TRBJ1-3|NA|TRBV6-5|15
CASRRDRAVGNTIYF
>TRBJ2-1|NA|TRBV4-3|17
CASSQDTAGTPLNEQFF
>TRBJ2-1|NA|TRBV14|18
CASSHSLGRAVGTNEQFF
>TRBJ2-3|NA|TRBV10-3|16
CAISVASGRVGDTQYF
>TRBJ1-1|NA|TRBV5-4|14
CASSPRAGSTEAFF
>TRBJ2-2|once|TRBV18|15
CASSPQGQVAGELFF
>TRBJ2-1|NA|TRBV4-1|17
CASSHAIAGVFYNEQFF
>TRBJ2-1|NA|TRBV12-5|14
CASGLVYPLAEQFF
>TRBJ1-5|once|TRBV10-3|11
CASSPGQPQHF
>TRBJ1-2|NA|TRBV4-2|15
CASSQDLAGVGGYTF
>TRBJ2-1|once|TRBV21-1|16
CASIVRSGTLYNEQFF
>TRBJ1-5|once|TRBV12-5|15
CASGRIETSNQPQHF
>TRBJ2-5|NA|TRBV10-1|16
CASSEGVAGLQETQYF
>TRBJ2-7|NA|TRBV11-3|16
CASSLDIGDGTYEQYF
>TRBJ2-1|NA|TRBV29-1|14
CSFRGGDLSNEQFF
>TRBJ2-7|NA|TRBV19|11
CASSIGSEQYF
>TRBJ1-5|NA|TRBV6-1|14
CASRDGGSNQPQHF
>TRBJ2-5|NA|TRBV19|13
CASSTVGGETQYF
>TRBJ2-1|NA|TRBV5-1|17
CASSLTSGREGTNEQFF
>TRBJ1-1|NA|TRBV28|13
CASSTGTYTEAFF
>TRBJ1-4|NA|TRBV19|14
CASSIEEGAEKLFF
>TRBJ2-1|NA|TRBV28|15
CASSETRRGNNEQFF
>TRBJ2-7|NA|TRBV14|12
CASSRTVHEQYF
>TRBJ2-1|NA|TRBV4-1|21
CASSQPKGLAGGLGTYNEQFF
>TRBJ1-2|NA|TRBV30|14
CAWRKGGANYGYTF